A single count supports the clone carrying this T cell receptor (beta chain). The sample comes from a study of blood T cell repertoires in COVID-19. On the study more broadly: Sites in the United States, Italy and Spain provided acute and convalescent COVID-19 samples. The analysed material was cDNA or gDNA that came from T cells, B-cell-depleted T cells, or PBMCs.

Assay: immunoSEQ multiplex PCR; the TCRdb copy retains only in-frame clones and omits some. The data contain 10,000 to 15,000 clones, 65% to 90% of them seen just once; the ten biggest clones take up around a quarter. The CDR3 runs to 19 residues. Germline-derived CDR1 and CDR2 are LNHDA and SQIVND (reference sequence). With V trimmed by 9 bases and J by 1 base, 16 bases remained unmatched. Material for sequencing was peripheral blood. The gene calls are TRBV19 and TRBJ2-4, with 12 bases fitting TRBD1. The receptor was isolated from a man in his forties with active or convalescent COVID-19. CDR3 amino acids: CASSLSGQGANVAKNIQYF. The CDR3 DNA is TGTGCCAGCTCCCTCTCGGGACAGGGGGCGAATGTGGCCAAAAACATTCAGTACTTC.